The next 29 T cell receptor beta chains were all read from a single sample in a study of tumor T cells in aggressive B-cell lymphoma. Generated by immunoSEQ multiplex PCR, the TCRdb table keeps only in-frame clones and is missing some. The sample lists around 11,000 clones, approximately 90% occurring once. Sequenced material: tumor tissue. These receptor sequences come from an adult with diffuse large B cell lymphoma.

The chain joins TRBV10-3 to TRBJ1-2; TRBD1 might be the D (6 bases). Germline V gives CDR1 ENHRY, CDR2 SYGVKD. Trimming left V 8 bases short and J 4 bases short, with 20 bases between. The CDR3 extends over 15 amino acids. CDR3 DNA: TGTGCCATCCAAGACTCGACAGGCGCCGCCTATGGCTACACCTTC. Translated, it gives CAIQDSTGAAYGYTF.

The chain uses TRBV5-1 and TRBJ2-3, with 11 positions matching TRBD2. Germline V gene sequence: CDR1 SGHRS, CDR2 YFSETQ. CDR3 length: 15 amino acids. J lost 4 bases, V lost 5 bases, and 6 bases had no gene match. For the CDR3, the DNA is TGCGCCAGCAGAACGGGACTAGCGGTCTCAGATACGCAGTATTTT. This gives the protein CASRTGLAVSDTQYF.

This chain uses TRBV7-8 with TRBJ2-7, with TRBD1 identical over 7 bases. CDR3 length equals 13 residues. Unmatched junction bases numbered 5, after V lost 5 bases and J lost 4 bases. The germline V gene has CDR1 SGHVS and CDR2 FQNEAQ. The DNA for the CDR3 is TGTGCCAGCAGCCAGGGGACAGTGTACGAGCAGTACTTC. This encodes CASSQGTVYEQYF.

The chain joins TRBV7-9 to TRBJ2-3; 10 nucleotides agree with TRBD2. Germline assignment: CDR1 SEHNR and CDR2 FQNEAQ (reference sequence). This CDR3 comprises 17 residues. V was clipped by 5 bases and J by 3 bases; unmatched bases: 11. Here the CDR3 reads CASSRGGAGGRTDTQYF. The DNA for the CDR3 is TGTGCCAGCAGCCGGGGAGGAGCGGGAGGGAGAACAGATACGCAGTATTTT.

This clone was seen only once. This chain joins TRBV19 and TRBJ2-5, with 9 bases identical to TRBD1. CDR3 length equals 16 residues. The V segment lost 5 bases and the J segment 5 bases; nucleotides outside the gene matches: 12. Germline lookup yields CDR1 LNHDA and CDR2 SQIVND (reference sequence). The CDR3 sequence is CASSPREGQGRETQYF. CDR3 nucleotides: TGTGCCAGTAGTCCCCGGGAAGGACAGGGGCGGGAGACCCAGTACTTC.

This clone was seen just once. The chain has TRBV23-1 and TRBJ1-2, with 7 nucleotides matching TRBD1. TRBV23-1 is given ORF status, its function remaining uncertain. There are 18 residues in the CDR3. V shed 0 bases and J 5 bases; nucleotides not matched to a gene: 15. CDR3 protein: CASSQSLKGTANLYGYTF. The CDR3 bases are TGCGCCAGCAGTCAATCACTGAAAGGGACAGCTAATCTTTATGGCTACACCTTC.

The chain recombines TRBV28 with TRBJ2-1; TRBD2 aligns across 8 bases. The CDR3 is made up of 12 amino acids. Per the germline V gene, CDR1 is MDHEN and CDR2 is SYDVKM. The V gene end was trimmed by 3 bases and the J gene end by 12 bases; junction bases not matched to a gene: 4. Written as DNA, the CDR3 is TGTGCCAGCAGTTTCGGGGGACTAGGGCAGTTCTTC. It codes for CASSFGGLGQFF.

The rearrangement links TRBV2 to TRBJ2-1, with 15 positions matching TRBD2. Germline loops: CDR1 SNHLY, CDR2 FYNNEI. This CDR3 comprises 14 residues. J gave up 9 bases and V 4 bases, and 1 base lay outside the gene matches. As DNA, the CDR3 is TGTGCCAGCAGTGTGGGACTAGCGGGAGGTGAGCAGTTCTTC. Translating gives CASSVGLAGGEQFF.

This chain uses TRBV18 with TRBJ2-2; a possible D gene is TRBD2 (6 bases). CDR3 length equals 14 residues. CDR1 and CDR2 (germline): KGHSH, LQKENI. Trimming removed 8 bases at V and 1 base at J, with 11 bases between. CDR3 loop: CASPREENTGELFF. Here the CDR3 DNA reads TGTGCCAGCCCTAGGGAGGAGAACACCGGGGAGCTGTTTTTT.

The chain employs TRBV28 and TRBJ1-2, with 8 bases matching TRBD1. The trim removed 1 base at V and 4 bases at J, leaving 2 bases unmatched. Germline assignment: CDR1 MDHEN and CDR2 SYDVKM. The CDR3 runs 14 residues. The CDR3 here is CASSLSDRGYGYTF. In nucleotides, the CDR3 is TGTGCCAGCAGTTTATCCGACAGGGGCTATGGCTACACCTTC.

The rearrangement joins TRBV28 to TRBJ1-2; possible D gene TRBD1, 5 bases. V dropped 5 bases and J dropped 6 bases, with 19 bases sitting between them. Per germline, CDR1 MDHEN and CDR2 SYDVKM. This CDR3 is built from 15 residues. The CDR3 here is CASSPHRQGLDGYTF. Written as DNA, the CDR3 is TGTGCCAGCAGTCCGCATCGGCAGGGTCTGGATGGCTACACCTTC.

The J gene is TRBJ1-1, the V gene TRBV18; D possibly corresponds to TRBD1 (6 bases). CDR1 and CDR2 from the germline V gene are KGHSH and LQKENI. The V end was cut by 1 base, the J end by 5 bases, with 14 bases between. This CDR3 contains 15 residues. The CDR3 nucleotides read TGTGCCAGCTCACCACTCAAGGGGGGGATGACTGAAGCTTTCTTT. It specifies CASSPLKGGMTEAFF.

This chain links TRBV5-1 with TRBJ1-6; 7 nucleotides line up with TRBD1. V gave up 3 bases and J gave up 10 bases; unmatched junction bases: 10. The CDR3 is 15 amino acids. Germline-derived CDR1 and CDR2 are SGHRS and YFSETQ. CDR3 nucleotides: TGCGCCAGCAGCTCGGAGACAGGGAACAAGTCACCCCTCCACTTT. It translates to CASSSETGNKSPLHF.

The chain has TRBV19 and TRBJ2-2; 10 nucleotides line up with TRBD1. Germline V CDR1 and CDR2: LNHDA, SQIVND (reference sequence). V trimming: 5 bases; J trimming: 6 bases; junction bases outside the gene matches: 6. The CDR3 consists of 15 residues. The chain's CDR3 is CASSSGTGVAGELFF. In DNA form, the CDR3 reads TGTGCCAGTAGTTCTGGGACAGGGGTGGCCGGGGAGCTGTTTTTT.

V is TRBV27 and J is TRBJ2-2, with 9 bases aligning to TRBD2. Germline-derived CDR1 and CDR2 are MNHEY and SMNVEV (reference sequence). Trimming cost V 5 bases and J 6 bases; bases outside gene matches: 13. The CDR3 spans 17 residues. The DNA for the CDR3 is TGTGCCAGCAGTCCCCCCATGGGGCGGGAGGGGGCCGGGGAGCTGTTTTTT. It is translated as CASSPPMGREGAGELFF.

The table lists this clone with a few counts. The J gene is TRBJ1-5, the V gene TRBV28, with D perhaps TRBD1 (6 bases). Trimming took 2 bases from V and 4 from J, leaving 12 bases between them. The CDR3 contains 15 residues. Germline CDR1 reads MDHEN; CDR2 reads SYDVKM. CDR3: CASSLRQGSNQPQHF. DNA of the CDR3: TGTGCCAGCAGTTTAAGGCAGGGGAGTAATCAGCCCCAGCATTTT.

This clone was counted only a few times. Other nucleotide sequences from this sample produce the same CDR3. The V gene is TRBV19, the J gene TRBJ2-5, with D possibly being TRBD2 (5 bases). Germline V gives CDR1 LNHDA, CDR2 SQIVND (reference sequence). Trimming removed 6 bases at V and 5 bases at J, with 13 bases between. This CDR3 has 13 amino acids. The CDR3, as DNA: TGTGCCAGTAGGGAGGCGGGTAGGGAGACCCAGTACTTC. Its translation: CASREAGRETQYF.

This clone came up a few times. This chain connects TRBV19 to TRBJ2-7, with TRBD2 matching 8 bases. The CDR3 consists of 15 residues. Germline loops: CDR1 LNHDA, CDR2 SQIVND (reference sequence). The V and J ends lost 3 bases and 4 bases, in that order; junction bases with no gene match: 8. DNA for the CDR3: TGTGCCAGTAGTATCTTAGCGGGATCCGGATACGAGCAGTACTTC. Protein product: CASSILAGSGYEQYF.

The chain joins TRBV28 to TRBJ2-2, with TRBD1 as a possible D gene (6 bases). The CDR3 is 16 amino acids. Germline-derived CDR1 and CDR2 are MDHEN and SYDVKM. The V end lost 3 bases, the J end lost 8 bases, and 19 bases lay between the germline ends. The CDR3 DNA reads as TGTGCCAGCAGTTTCTGGGGGCGCGGTGGGAGAGGGGAGCTGTTTTTT. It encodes CASSFWGRGGRGELFF.

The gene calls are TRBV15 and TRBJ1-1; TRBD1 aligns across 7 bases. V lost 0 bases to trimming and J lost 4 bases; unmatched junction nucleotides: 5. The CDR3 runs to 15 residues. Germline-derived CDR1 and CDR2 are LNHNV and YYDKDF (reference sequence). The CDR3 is CATSRDITGVTEAFF. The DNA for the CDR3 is TGTGCCACCAGCAGAGATATAACAGGGGTCACTGAAGCTTTCTTT.

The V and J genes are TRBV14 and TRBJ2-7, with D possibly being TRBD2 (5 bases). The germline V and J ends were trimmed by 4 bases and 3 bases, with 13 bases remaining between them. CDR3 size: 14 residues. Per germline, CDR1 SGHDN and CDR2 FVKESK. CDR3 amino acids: CASSRWENSYEQYF. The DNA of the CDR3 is TGTGCCAGCAGCCGTTGGGAGAACAGCTACGAGCAGTACTTC. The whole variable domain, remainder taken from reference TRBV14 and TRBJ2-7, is EAGVTQFPSHSVIEKGQTVTLRCDPISGHDNLYWYRRVMGKEIKFLLHFVKESKQDESGMPNNRFLAERTGGTYSTLKVQPAELEDSGVYFCASSRWENSYEQYFGPGTRLTVT.

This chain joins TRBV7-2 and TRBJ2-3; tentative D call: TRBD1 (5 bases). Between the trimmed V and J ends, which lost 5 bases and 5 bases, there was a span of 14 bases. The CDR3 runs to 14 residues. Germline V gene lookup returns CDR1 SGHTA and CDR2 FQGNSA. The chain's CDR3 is CASSVQAFGDTQYF. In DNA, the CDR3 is TGTGCCAGCAGCGTACAGGCGTTCGGAGATACGCAGTATTTT.

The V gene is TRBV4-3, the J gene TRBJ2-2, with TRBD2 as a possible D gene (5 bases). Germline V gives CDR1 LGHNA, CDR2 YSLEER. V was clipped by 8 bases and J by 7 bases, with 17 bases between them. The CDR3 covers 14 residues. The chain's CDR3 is CASGGRGVVGELFF. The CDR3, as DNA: TGCGCCAGCGGCGGGCGAGGAGTCGTCGGGGAGCTGTTTTTT.

The CDR3 region is CASSPDDSSNVLTF. In DNA, the CDR3 is TGTGCCAGCTCACCGGACGACAGCTCCAACGTCCTGACTTTC. The chain employs TRBV18 and TRBJ2-6; D perhaps matches TRBD1 (5 bases). This CDR3 is built from 14 residues. The germline V gene encodes CDR1 KGHSH and CDR2 LQKENI. Trimming shortened V by 3 bases and J by 8 bases, and 11 bases separated the two germline ends.

CDR3 DNA sequence: TGTGCCTGGAGTGTACTACGGGGGAGCTACGAGCAGTACTTC. It specifies CAWSVLRGSYEQYF. The rearrangement links TRBV30 to TRBJ2-7; D might be TRBD2 (6 bases). Trimming stripped 0 bases from V and 3 bases from J, with 12 bases between. CDR1 GTSNPN and CDR2 SVGIG come from the germline V gene (reference sequence). The CDR3 sequence is 14 residues long.

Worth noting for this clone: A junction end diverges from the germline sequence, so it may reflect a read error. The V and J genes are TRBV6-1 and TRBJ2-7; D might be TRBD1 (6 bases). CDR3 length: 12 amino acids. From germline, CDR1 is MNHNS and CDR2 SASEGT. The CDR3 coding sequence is TGTGCCAACAGTGGACAGTGGTACGAGCAGTACTTC. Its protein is CANSGQWYEQYF.

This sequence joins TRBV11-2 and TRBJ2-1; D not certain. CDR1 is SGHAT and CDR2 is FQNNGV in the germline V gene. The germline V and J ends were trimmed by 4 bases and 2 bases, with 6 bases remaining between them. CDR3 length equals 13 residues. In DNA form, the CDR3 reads TGTGCCAGCAGCTCTCTCCCCTACAATGAGCAGTTCTTC. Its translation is CASSSLPYNEQFF.

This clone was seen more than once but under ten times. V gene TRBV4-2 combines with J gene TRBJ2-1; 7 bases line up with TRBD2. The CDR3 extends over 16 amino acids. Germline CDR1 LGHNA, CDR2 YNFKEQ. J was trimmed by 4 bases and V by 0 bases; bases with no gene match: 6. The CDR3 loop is CASSQDRWGGYNEQFF. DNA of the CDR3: TGTGCCAGCAGCCAAGATCGTTGGGGGGGATACAATGAGCAGTTCTTC.

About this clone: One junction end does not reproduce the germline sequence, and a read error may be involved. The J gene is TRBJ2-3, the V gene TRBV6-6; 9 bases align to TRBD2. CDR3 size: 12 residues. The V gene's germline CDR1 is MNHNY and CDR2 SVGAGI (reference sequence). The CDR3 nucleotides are TGTGCCAGCAGTTACTCTAGCGGGAGACGGGATTTT. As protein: CASSYSSGRRDF.